This is a list of T cell receptor beta chains from one sample in a study of radiation and T cells in renal cell carcinoma. Some clones are missing from TCRdb's copy, which holds only in-frame ones; the method was immunoSEQ multiplex PCR. The table includes some 81,000 clones, 80% to 90% detected once. Sequencing used blood, obtained from a patient whose treatment included radiotherapy and nephrectomy. The receptors shown here come from a woman aged 65 to 85 with renal cell carcinoma. CDR3s leave out the opening cysteine and the closing phenylalanine or tryptophan. Fields, in order: J gene, V gene, clone size, CDR3 protein. Rows give clone size only sometimes, using once, few, many, or a class for an expanded clone.

j_gene: TRBJ1-2
v_gene: TRBV20-1
abundance: NA
CDR3aa: SAPGNYGYT

j_gene: TRBJ2-7
v_gene: TRBV9
abundance: NA
CDR3aa: ASSVGSGASPLEQY

j_gene: TRBJ1-1
v_gene: TRBV19
abundance: NA
CDR3aa: ASRPEGARRNTEAF

j_gene: TRBJ1-2
v_gene: TRBV6-6
abundance: NA
CDR3aa: ASSYLQGEGYGYT

j_gene: TRBJ1-5
v_gene: TRBV2
abundance: NA
CDR3aa: ASSVGGGQPQH

j_gene: TRBJ1-3
v_gene: TRBV6-5
abundance: NA
CDR3aa: ASREQGTGNTIY

j_gene: TRBJ2-1
v_gene: TRBV25-1
abundance: NA
CDR3aa: ASSDAGQGQDEQF

j_gene: TRBJ1-2
v_gene: TRBV5-1
abundance: NA
CDR3aa: ASSLEQGFRGYT

j_gene: TRBJ2-1
v_gene: TRBV11-3
abundance: NA
CDR3aa: ASSQGDEQF

j_gene: TRBJ1-2
v_gene: TRBV28
abundance: NA
CDR3aa: ASSLVQGGGYT

j_gene: TRBJ1-5
v_gene: TRBV28
abundance: few
CDR3aa: ASSPFNQPQH

j_gene: TRBJ2-2
v_gene: TRBV27
abundance: NA
CDR3aa: ASAWGARNTGELF

j_gene: TRBJ2-3
v_gene: TRBV7-3
abundance: NA
CDR3aa: ASGSKRLAVSDTQY

j_gene: TRBJ1-3
v_gene: TRBV19
abundance: NA
CDR3aa: ASSMDRGRNTIY

j_gene: TRBJ1-1
v_gene: TRBV2
abundance: NA
CDR3aa: ASSLDRGRQNTEAF

j_gene: TRBJ2-7
v_gene: TRBV7-8
abundance: NA
CDR3aa: ASSLASGMYEQY

j_gene: TRBJ2-7
v_gene: TRBV23-1
abundance: NA
CDR3aa: ASSHSGTPLPGRQY

j_gene: TRBJ2-3
v_gene: TRBV5-1
abundance: NA
CDR3aa: ASSLGQADTQY

j_gene: TRBJ2-3
v_gene: TRBV28
abundance: NA
CDR3aa: ASMKGAVTDTQY

j_gene: TRBJ1-1
v_gene: TRBV15
abundance: NA
CDR3aa: ATSRVGGLEAF

j_gene: TRBJ1-1
v_gene: TRBV19
abundance: once
CDR3aa: ASSPPPGFTEAF

j_gene: TRBJ2-7
v_gene: TRBV27
abundance: few
CDR3aa: ASSSLTRAGYEQY

j_gene: TRBJ2-7
v_gene: TRBV9
abundance: NA
CDR3aa: ASSPRPGTGSYEQY

j_gene: TRBJ1-6
v_gene: TRBV6-1
abundance: NA
CDR3aa: ASSEARGPSPLH

j_gene: TRBJ1-1
v_gene: TRBV29-1
abundance: NA
CDR3aa: SAKKDTTADTEAF

j_gene: TRBJ1-6
v_gene: TRBV5-4
abundance: NA
CDR3aa: ASSTRRTGDSPLH

j_gene: TRBJ2-3
v_gene: TRBV9
abundance: NA
CDR3aa: ASSVGDNTQY

j_gene: TRBJ2-3
v_gene: TRBV2
abundance: NA
CDR3aa: ASRLRDYPTDTQY

j_gene: TRBJ1-5
v_gene: TRBV5-4
abundance: NA
CDR3aa: ASSQDREAQPQH

j_gene: TRBJ1-2
v_gene: TRBV7-2
abundance: NA
CDR3aa: ASSKDGYGYT

j_gene: TRBJ1-4
v_gene: TRBV19
abundance: NA
CDR3aa: ASIDLNEKLF

j_gene: TRBJ1-1
v_gene: TRBV11-2
abundance: NA
CDR3aa: ASSLGVLNTEAF

j_gene: TRBJ1-2
v_gene: TRBV6-5
abundance: NA
CDR3aa: ASSTPPGEGYGYT